This T cell receptor beta chain was found in a study of blood T cell repertoires in COVID-19 (dated by TCRdb to the early 2020s). As for the study more broadly: Samples from collaborators originated in the United States, Italy and Spain and spanned both the acute and convalescent phases of COVID-19. The material from the prospective study consisted of cDNA or gDNA derived from T cells, B-cell-depleted T cells, or PBMCs. The dataset comprised deeply sampled blood TCRbeta repertoires from subjects exposed to, actively infected with, or recovered from COVID-19. The repertoires were released in a freely available public database meant as a resource for research on the immune response to SARS-CoV-2. The samples were drawn from the first 160 participants of the ongoing ImmuneRACE study and from 1,254 subjects provided by 6 global collaborators. Nearly every sample came with metadata listing a de-identified subject ID, COVID-19 status, age in years and sex. Where HLA class I and class II types were available, the types were taken from metadata supplied by the sample provider, not from assay-based typing. General findings and caveats noted by the study authors: Clinical and demographic metadata were provided uncurated, with the amount varying by source and participant.

Participants in the prospective study were enrolled through a virtual design, were aged roughly 18 to 100 years, and lived in roughly 24 United States geographic areas. In the prospective study, participants were assigned to cohorts based on the clinical history participants reported in a screening survey and a study questionnaire. Recovered participants in ImmuneRACE Cohort 3 were defined as having two consecutive negative NP/OP PCR tests, clearance from a healthcare professional, or resolution of symptoms. Mobile phlebotomists in the prospective study collected whole blood, serum and a nasopharyngeal or oropharyngeal swab from every participant. Prospective study participants could optionally give additional blood draws and questionnaires over a roughly two-month period. Blood samples from the prospective study were shipped frozen or at room temperature prior to DNA extraction. To note about this clone: Its specific antigen is unknown. No base quality values were provided; no much bigger clone lies one nucleotide off.

The CDR3 runs 15 amino acids, cysteine and phenylalanine included. This entry keeps only the CDR3 DNA: 45 bases, framed from base 1. CDR1 and CDR2 were assigned from the germline V gene as SGDLS and YYNGEE. The V and J ends are trimmed by 2 bases and 9 bases, leaving 18 bases between them. TCRbeta CDR3 regions were amplified from genomic DNA by means of the immunoSEQ Assay, a bias-controlled multiplex PCR. The source study handled its data this way. Nucleated cell counts per sample were estimated from amplification of reference gene primers within the assay. To quantify the absolute abundance of each unique TCRbeta CDR3 rearrangement, sequence reads were collapsed and filtered. For each sample, productive Simpson clonality was calculated as the square root of Simpson's diversity index over productive rearrangements. TCRdb limited this immuneACCESS table to in-frame rearrangements with V and J called. A share of clones is missing; checked studies link under half to unresolved V genes, and the rest is unexplained. That table supplies the V and J calls and clone size; D and trimming were determined from the DNA. In this sample the table shows about 400,000 clones, roughly 87% of which occur a single time. The ten top clones hold 2.5% to 3.5% of the sample.

The V gene is TRBV9 and the J gene is TRBJ2-1, with a weak D call of TRBD2 (6 bases match). The TCR sequence derives from a woman in her twenties or thirties who had recovered from COVID-19. Sequencing was performed on PBMCs or T cells enriched from blood (not recorded which). The DNA is TGTGCCAGCAGCGTCGGGACTTCAACTTCGGGTGAGCAGTTCTTC. The encoded protein is CASSVGTSTSGEQFF.